Given below is one T cell receptor (beta chain) in context. This specimen comes from a study of control samples from healthy donors and cancer patients. Profiling relied on immunoSEQ multiplex PCR, and the TCRdb table lists in-frame clones only, not all of them. The sample yields about 180,000 clones, 90% to 95% seen once. Germline CDR1 and CDR2: MNHEY and SVGEGT. The CDR3 runs to 13 residues. V was cut by 2 bases and J by 4 bases, with 7 bases left in between. The sample consisted of blood. This receptor was obtained from a man aged 30-40 years in good health. The V call is TRBV6-2 or TRBV6-3, the J call TRBJ2-3; D call uncertain. CDR3 sequence: CASSYGNADTQYF. In DNA form, the CDR3 reads TGTGCCAGCAGTTACGGGAACGCAGATACGCAGTATTTT.